Listed here are 25 T cell receptor beta chains from one sample, sequenced in a study of T cell responses to AZD1222 COVID-19 vaccine. The repertoire was sequenced with immunoSEQ multiplex PCR; TCRdb's copy has only in-frame clones and lacks some. The data show about 55,000 clones, approximately 80% seen once. The source was peripheral blood, collected 28 days after the second AZD1222 dose. These receptors all come from an adult who received the AZD1222 COVID-19 vaccine.

The chain employs TRBV18 and TRBJ2-7; D possibly corresponds to TRBD1 (6 bases). This CDR3 is 15 amino acids long. The V gene's germline CDR1 is KGHSH and CDR2 LQKENI. V dropped 1 base and J dropped 3 bases, with 13 bases sitting between them. The CDR3 loop reads CASSPRAGTIYEQYF. The DNA for the CDR3 is TGTGCCAGCTCACCACGTGCCGGGACAATCTACGAGCAGTACTTC.

The rearrangement joins TRBV7-2 to TRBJ2-4, with no clear D. Germline CDR1 and CDR2: SGHTA and FQGNSA. V dropped 1 base and J dropped 3 bases, with 10 bases sitting between them. This CDR3 has 15 amino acids. The CDR3 sequence is CASSLGDTHKNIQYF. Here the CDR3 DNA reads TGTGCCAGCAGCTTAGGCGACACCCACAAAAACATTCAGTACTTC.

This clone came up a few times. This rearrangement joins TRBV5-1 to TRBJ2-1; TRBD2 matches at 7 bases. This CDR3 is 18 amino acids long. Germline V gene sequence: CDR1 SGHRS, CDR2 YFSETQ. With 2 bases clipped from V and 2 bases from J, the junction kept 13 bases outside the gene matches. The CDR3 here is CASSFRPTGEGTYNEQFF. CDR3 in DNA: TGCGCCAGCAGCTTTCGACCGACTGGGGAGGGAACCTACAATGAGCAGTTCTTC.

This sequence joins TRBV10-1 and TRBJ2-7; 10 bases agree with TRBD2. J lost 3 bases, V lost 5 bases, and 10 bases had no gene match. The CDR3 runs to 16 residues. The germline V gene encodes CDR1 WNHNN and CDR2 SYGVQD (reference sequence). The CDR3 spells CASSKLGPSGSYEQYF. The CDR3 DNA reads as TGCGCCAGCAGTAAGCTCGGGCCTAGCGGGAGCTACGAGCAGTACTTC.

This clone showed up just once. The chain combines TRBV30 with TRBJ1-5, with 10 positions matching TRBD1. V trimming: 6 bases; J trimming: 2 bases; junction bases outside the gene matches: 13. CDR3 size: 17 residues. Germline V gene lookup returns CDR1 GTSNPN and CDR2 SVGIG (reference sequence). CDR3: CACSKTAGTGGNQPQHF. CDR3 DNA: TGTGCCTGCTCAAAAACCGCCGGGACAGGGGGCAATCAGCCCCAGCATTTT.

This sequence joins TRBV6-5 and TRBJ1-2; TRBD1 matches at 9 bases. The CDR3 runs 15 residues. Germline CDR1 and CDR2: MNHEY and SVGAGI. Germline trimming cut 6 bases from V and 6 bases from J; bases unmatched to any gene: 11. CDR3 nucleotide sequence: TGTGCCAGCAGATACCGGGACAGGGATTCGCATGGCTACACCTTC. Protein: CASRYRDRDSHGYTF.

This clone was counted a few times. The rearrangement links TRBV5-4 to TRBJ2-5, with 9 bases aligning to TRBD1. This CDR3 is built from 16 residues. Germline CDR1 SGHNT, CDR2 YYREEE (reference sequence). With 4 bases clipped from V and 4 bases from J, the junction kept 11 bases outside the gene matches. The CDR3 loop is CASSTRQGVGRETQYF. CDR3 nucleotide sequence: TGTGCCAGCAGCACCAGACAGGGGGTGGGACGAGAGACCCAGTACTTC.

This chain connects TRBV28 to TRBJ1-2, with a tentative D call TRBD1 (5 bases). With 7 bases removed from V and 7 bases from J, the gap between germline ends came to 16 bases. CDR1 is MDHEN, CDR2 SYDVKM, per germline. CDR3 length equals 13 residues. The CDR3 region is CASKIQASGGYTF. CDR3 coding DNA: TGTGCCAGCAAGATACAGGCTTCTGGTGGCTACACCTTC.

The chain has TRBV10-1 and TRBJ2-7; D call uncertain. The CDR3 spans 13 residues. Germline CDR1 WNHNN, CDR2 SYGVQD (reference sequence). Trimming cost V 5 bases and J 7 bases, with 15 bases left between them. CDR3: CASSWTGRAEQYF. In nucleotides, the CDR3 is TGCGCCAGCAGTTGGACCGGCCGGGCGGAGCAGTACTTC.

The rearrangement links TRBV10-1 to TRBJ1-4; perhaps TRBD1 as D (6 bases). This CDR3 is built from 16 residues. V gave up 8 bases and J gave up 0 bases, with 16 bases separating them. In germline, CDR1 is WNHNN, CDR2 SYGVQD (reference sequence). The CDR3: CASRGRGGPTNEKLFF. CDR3 DNA sequence: TGCGCCAGCCGGGGGCGGGGGGGTCCAACTAATGAAAAACTGTTTTTT.

The chain employs TRBV6-4 and TRBJ2-2; D gene uncertain. Trimming left V 0 bases short and J 7 bases short, with 12 bases between. CDR3 length: 15 amino acids. The germline gives CDR1 MRHNA, CDR2 SNTAGT. As DNA, the CDR3 is TGTGCCAGCAGTGACTCAGCGAGCGCCGGCGGGGAGCTGTTTTTT. Protein sequence: CASSDSASAGGELFF.

This clone was seen just once. The chain has TRBV1 and TRBJ2-1; the table names TRBD2, a call not compared with the DNA. TRBV1 is an annotated pseudogene. The CDR3 contains 17 residues. The CDR3 protein is CTSSRPSGGDAYNEQFF. The CDR3, as DNA: TGCACCAGCAGCCGACCTAGCGGGGGGGACGCCTACAATGAGCAGTTCTTC.

The chain has TRBV5-1 and TRBJ2-5, with a weak D call TRBD1 (6 bases). Per the germline V gene, CDR1 is SGHRS and CDR2 is YFSETQ. CDR3 size: 12 residues. With 4 bases removed from V and 5 bases from J, the gap between germline ends came to 9 bases. Here the CDR3 reads CASSRDIETQYF. For the CDR3, the DNA is TGCGCCAGCAGCCGGGACATCGAGACCCAGTACTTC. Full variable domain (rest looked up from reference TRBV5-1 and TRBJ2-5): KAGVTQTPRYLIKTRGQQVTLSCSPISGHRSVSWYQQTPGQGLQFLFEYFSETQRNKGNFPGRFSGRQFSNSRSEMNVSTLELGDSALYLCASSRDIETQYFGPGTRLLVL.

The J gene is TRBJ1-1, the V gene TRBV6-5, with 10 positions matching TRBD1. The V segment lost 6 bases and the J segment 6 bases; nucleotides outside the gene matches: 7. Germline CDR1 MNHEY, CDR2 SVGAGI. The CDR3 sequence is 14 residues long. The CDR3 loop is CASSKGQGRAEAFF. CDR3 nucleotides: TGTGCCAGCAGCAAGGGACAGGGGAGGGCTGAAGCTTTCTTT.

The J gene is TRBJ1-2, the V gene TRBV5-1; no reliable D call. V was pared by 0 bases and J by 2 bases, with 8 bases between. The V gene's germline CDR1 is SGHRS and CDR2 YFSETQ. The CDR3 runs to 14 residues. The CDR3 reads CASSLDIGNYGYTF. The CDR3 region has the DNA TGCGCCAGCAGCTTGGATATCGGCAACTATGGCTACACCTTC.

The chain has TRBV27 and TRBJ2-2; possible D gene TRBD2, 5 bases. Trimming cost V 5 bases and J 4 bases, with 14 bases left between them. Per the germline V gene, CDR1 is MNHEY and CDR2 is SMNVEV (reference sequence). This CDR3 has 15 residues. The chain's CDR3 is CASSPTGSSTGELFF. CDR3 bases: TGTGCCAGCAGTCCTACTGGGAGCAGCACCGGGGAGCTGTTTTTT.

This clone was seen once. V is TRBV2 and J is TRBJ1-4, with TRBD1 as a possible D gene (5 bases). This CDR3 is built from 15 residues. From germline, CDR1 is SNHLY and CDR2 FYNNEI. Trimming stripped 0 bases from V and 8 bases from J, with 13 bases between. For the CDR3, the DNA is TGTGCCAGCAGTGAAGCCGGGACGGTCGTAGAAAAACTGTTTTTT. The encoded protein is CASSEAGTVVEKLFF.

The genes are TRBV7-9 and TRBJ2-5; 8 bases line up with TRBD1. J was trimmed by 4 bases and V by 5 bases; bases with no gene match: 9. Germline V CDR1 and CDR2: SEHNR, FQNEAQ (reference sequence). The CDR3 has 15 residues. The CDR3 region is CASSLQGQGGETQYF. In nucleotides, the CDR3 is TGTGCCAGCAGCCTGCAAGGACAGGGAGGAGAGACCCAGTACTTC.

The chain links TRBV6-5 to TRBJ1-4; TRBD1 aligns across 8 bases. This CDR3 is built from 15 residues. J was trimmed by 5 bases and V by 7 bases; bases with no gene match: 9. The germline V gene has CDR1 MNHEY and CDR2 SVGAGI. The CDR3 reads CASMAAGTGNEKLFF. The CDR3 region has the DNA TGTGCCAGCATGGCTGCCGGGACAGGAAATGAAAAACTGTTTTTT.

This chain connects TRBV3-1 (or the pseudogene TRBV3-2) to TRBJ2-1; D unresolved. The CDR3 is 12 amino acids. Germline-derived CDR1 and CDR2 are LGHDT and YNNKEL (reference sequence). Trimming took 4 bases from V and 9 from J, leaving 10 bases between them. In DNA, the CDR3 is TGTGCCAGCAGCCTAGTTCGAGGTGAGCAGTTCTTC. Protein: CASSLVRGEQFF.

This clone was observed a handful of times. The chain combines TRBV7-9 with TRBJ1-2; D is possibly TRBD1 (5 bases). The CDR3 has 15 residues. Germline assignment: CDR1 SEHNR and CDR2 FQNEAQ (reference sequence). V gave up 1 base and J gave up 9 bases, with 18 bases separating them. The CDR3 reads CASSLVSGPAPRYTF. CDR3 sequence (DNA): TGTGCCAGCAGCTTAGTGTCAGGGCCGGCCCCCCGCTACACCTTC.

The chain has TRBV5-4 and TRBJ1-1, with D possibly matching TRBD1 (6 bases). The CDR3 runs to 15 residues. Trimming removed 4 bases from V and 2 bases from J, with 15 bases in between. Germline V CDR1 and CDR2: SGHNT, YYREEE (reference sequence). The CDR3 DNA follows: TGTGCCAGCAGCAGGAAGTCGGGGGGCAACACTGAAGCTTTCTTT. Its translation: CASSRKSGGNTEAFF.

The chain employs TRBV5-1 and TRBJ2-3; D remains unclear. Looked up from germline, CDR1 is SGHRS and CDR2 is YFSETQ. V shed 0 bases and J shed 2 bases, with 7 bases lying between them. The CDR3 spans 14 residues. The CDR3 region has the DNA TGCGCCAGCAGCTTGGGGTTGGTCACAGATACGCAGTATTTT. Residues: CASSLGLVTDTQYF.

V usage is TRBV27 and J usage is TRBJ2-7; D is uncertain. The CDR3 has 14 amino acids. Between the trimmed V and J ends, which lost 6 bases and 0 bases, there was a span of 12 bases. Germline CDR1 is MNHEY and CDR2 is SMNVEV (reference sequence). The CDR3 bases are TGTGCCAGCAGCACCGTCGCCTCCTCCTACGAGCAGTACTTC. It encodes CASSTVASSYEQYF.

This chain connects TRBV2 to TRBJ2-3; D might be TRBD1 or TRBD2, each matching 5 bases. The ends were cut back, 6 bases at V and 4 bases at J, with 11 bases in the middle. The CDR3 is 13 residues long. Germline values: CDR1 SNHLY, CDR2 FYNNEI. CDR3 nucleotide sequence: TGTGCCAGCAGCGGGGCTAACGCAGATACGCAGTATTTT. As protein: CASSGANADTQYF.